There are many counts of the clone carrying this TCR beta chain. The antigen is unknown. This specimen belongs to a study of breast tumors, draining lymph nodes, adjacent tissues. V was pared by 6 bases and J by 8 bases, with 17 bases between. The CDR3 loop spans 13 amino acids. Germline V CDR1 and CDR2: DFQATT, SNEGSKA (reference sequence). Points from the study as a whole: Compared with lymph nodes, tumors were less diverse; compared with nontumor tissue, more. Most tumor T cells seemingly derive from lymph node, then expand in tumor. Tumor T cell lymph node origin was a supported hypothesis, not proven.

TCRdb analysed the multiplex PCR reads with MiXCR anew, one entry per CDR3 protein. The sample gives around 70,000 distinct CDR3 sequences, less than 45% of which show up once; roughly 9% is in the top ten. Sequences were obtained from breast tumor tissue. This chain links TRBV20-1 with TRBJ2-1; possibly TRBD1 for D (5 bases). This clonotype originated in a female donor with breast cancer. Some clones in this sample may be carry-over from other donors' samples. CDR3 bases: TGCAGTGCCAAAAGGCCAGGGTTGGATGAGCAGTTCTTC. This sequence encodes CSAKRPGLDEQFF.